The source of this T cell receptor (beta chain) is a study of blood T cell repertoires in COVID-19. About the study: Donors in the United States, Italy and Spain gave samples during acute or convalescent COVID-19. Nucleic acid was either cDNA or gDNA, and it came from T cells, B-cell-depleted T cells, or PBMCs.

Cohort 3 recovery required two negative PCRs, clearance, or symptom resolution. The CDR3 is 16 residues long. V lost 5 bases to trimming and J lost 1 base, with 15 bases between them. The V gene's germline CDR1 is SGHNT and CDR2 YENEEA. Original methodology: Counts of nucleated cells, estimated from reference gene primer amplification, were obtained. Clones were read by immunoSEQ multiplex PCR, and TCRdb kept only the in-frame ones, dropping some. V and J calls and clone size are those listed in that table; D and trimming were worked out from the DNA. The table has under 350,000 clones, under 90% seen once.

The chain has TRBV11-3 and TRBJ1-3; D is undetermined. The receptor comes from a man aged 25 to 45 who had recovered from COVID-19. Material: PBMCs or T cells enriched from blood (not recorded which). The CDR3: CASSPQRSISGNTIYF. The CDR3 coding sequence is TGTGCCAGCAGCCCCCAGAGGTCCATTTCTGGAAACACCATATATTTT.